This TCR beta chain was profiled in a study of T cells after yellow fever vaccination. As to this clonotype: As yet, its antigen is unknown.

General observations from the study: Clonotypes found in both CD4 and CD8 compartments made up a small share.

V lost 4 bases and J lost 6; bases outside the gene matches: 14. There are 16 residues in the CDR3. Germline V gene data show CDR1 as SEHNR and CDR2 as FQNEAQ (reference sequence). TCRdb itself ran the 5' RACE reads through MiXCR, one entry per CDR3 protein. The sample carries about 320,000 distinct CDR3 sequences, roughly an eighth recorded once. V and J are TRBV7-9 and TRBJ1-2; 7 bases are shared with TRBD1. Sequencing was performed on CD4+ T cells sorted from PBMCs, taken 15 days after the yellow fever booster vaccination. The TCR was taken from a man between 18 and 29 years old who received the YFV17D yellow fever vaccine. CDR3 bases: TGTGCCAGCAGCTCTTCCCTCCATGGGACAGTAAATGGCTACACCTTC. This sequence encodes CASSSSLHGTVNGYTF.